These T cell receptor beta chains were read from a single sample in a study of shared clonotypes between healthy human individuals. Sequenced by immunoSEQ multiplex PCR; TCRdb stores in-frame clones only, minus some. The sample lists 950,000 to 1,200,000 clones; approximately 80% were seen once. Sequenced material: memory CD4+ T cells from PBMCs. Receptors were obtained from a man between 18 and 29 years old in good health. Some clones in this sample may be carry-over from other donors' samples. The CDR3 runs from the conserved cysteine through the conserved F or W. A D gene is named only where the DNA matches it firmly. Clone size, where shown, is once, few, many, or a class for clones that have expanded.

J,V,size,D,CDR3,DNA
TRBJ2-5,TRBV7-6,-,-,CASSSPADAGTQYF,TGTGCCAGCAGCTCGCCGGCCGACGCTGGGACCCAGTACTTC
TRBJ2-3,TRBV11-3,-,-,CASSRDGDTQYF,TGTGCCAGCAGCCGCGACGGAGATACGCAGTATTTT
TRBJ2-7,TRBV5-4,-,-,CASSAQNYRDDEQYF,TGTGCCAGCAGCGCACAAAACTACAGGGACGACGAGCAGTACTTC
TRBJ1-1,TRBV7-6,few,-,CASSLGGMNTEAFF,TGTGCCAGCAGCTTGGGGGGGATGAACACTGAAGCTTTCTTT
TRBJ1-2,TRBV28,-,-,CASSLVRGGGYTF,TGTGCCAGCAGCCTTGTCAGGGGTGGCGGCTACACCTTC
TRBJ2-7,TRBV6-5,once,TRBD1,CASRASGTGPYEQYF,TGTGCCAGCAGGGCCTCCGGGACAGGCCCCTACGAGCAGTACTTC
TRBJ1-1,TRBV5-1,few,-,CASSSQGNTEAFF,TGCGCCAGCAGCTCGCAGGGGAACACTGAAGCTTTCTTT
TRBJ1-4,TRBV19,-,TRBD1,CASRKAGTANEKLFF,TGTGCCAGTAGGAAAGCCGGGACAGCTAATGAAAAACTGTTTTTT
TRBJ2-3,TRBV5-1,-,TRBD1,CASSWTGQGTDTQYF,TGCGCCAGCAGCTGGACAGGACAGGGTACAGATACGCAGTATTTT
TRBJ2-6,TRBV28,-,-,CASRTGLSGANVLTF,TGTGCCAGCAGAACCGGCCTCTCTGGGGCCAACGTCCTGACTTTC
TRBJ2-5,TRBV4-2,-,-,CASSQERWGQETQYF,TGTGCCAGCAGCCAAGAGCGGTGGGGGCAAGAGACCCAGTACTTC
TRBJ2-5,TRBV10-3,-,TRBD2,CAISDQSASGQETQYF,TGTGCCATCAGTGATCAGTCTGCTAGCGGGCAAGAGACCCAGTACTTC
TRBJ2-7,TRBV27,-,TRBD1,CASSLQGAYEQYF,TGTGCCAGCAGTTTACAGGGGGCCTACGAGCAGTACTTC
TRBJ2-7,TRBV28,-,TRBD1,CASSSDRGEQYF,TGTGCCAGCAGTTCAGACAGGGGCGAGCAGTACTTC
TRBJ2-7,TRBV30,-,TRBD1,CAWSWPGGPPYEQYF,TGTGCCTGGAGTTGGCCAGGGGGCCCCCCCTACGAGCAGTACTTC
TRBJ2-6,TRBV18,-,-,CASSPQKGVDSGANVLTF,TGTGCCAGCTCACCACAGAAGGGAGTGGATTCTGGGGCCAACGTCCTGACTTTC
TRBJ2-1,TRBV12-5,-,-,CASGLDGYNEQFF,TGTGCTAGTGGTCTGGACGGATACAATGAGCAGTTCTTC
TRBJ2-7,TRBV6-1,-,-,CASSERLANYEQYF,TGTGCCAGCAGTGAAAGGCTAGCGAACTACGAGCAGTACTTC
TRBJ2-3,TRBV29-1,-,-,CSVSRDRTDTQYF,TGCAGCGTTTCCAGGGACCGCACAGATACGCAGTATTTT
TRBJ2-2,TRBV7-8,-,-,CASSGERAGGELFF,TGTGCCAGCAGCGGCGAAAGGGCTGGCGGGGAGCTGTTTTTT
TRBJ1-2,TRBV7-3,-,TRBD1,CASSLTGEVGGYTF,TGTGCCAGCAGCTTGACAGGGGAAGTAGGTGGCTACACCTTC
TRBJ2-3,TRBV30,-,-,CAWKWKGTDTQYF,TGTGCCTGGAAGTGGAAGGGAACAGATACGCAGTATTTT
TRBJ2-7,TRBV20-1,-,-,CSARRPYEQYF,TGCAGTGCCCGGAGACCTTACGAGCAGTACTTC
TRBJ2-7,TRBV11-2,-,-,CASSLDNEEQYF,TGTGCCAGCAGCTTAGATAATGAAGAGCAGTACTTC
TRBJ2-1,TRBV7-3,-,-,CASSLAALGNEQFF,TGTGCCAGCAGCTTAGCCGCACTTGGTAATGAGCAGTTCTTC
TRBJ2-7,TRBV29-1,many,TRBD1,CSAGQGAEQYF,TGCAGCGCCGGGCAGGGGGCCGAGCAGTACTTC
TRBJ1-1,TRBV7-9,-,-,CASSLRQANTEAFF,TGTGCCAGCAGCTTGAGACAGGCGAACACTGAAGCTTTCTTT
TRBJ1-1,TRBV7-8,-,-,CASSSTGLYTEAFF,TGTGCCAGCAGTTCGACAGGCCTTTACACTGAAGCTTTCTTT
TRBJ2-1,TRBV7-3,-,TRBD1,CASSLGDSYSYNEQFF,TGTGCCAGCAGCTTAGGGGACAGCTACTCCTACAATGAGCAGTTCTTC
TRBJ2-5,TRBV7-2,-,TRBD2,CASSTGTSLQETQYF,TGTGCCAGCAGCACCGGGACTAGTTTACAAGAGACCCAGTACTTC
TRBJ1-2,TRBV9,-,TRBD1,CASSAGQGSLHGYTF,TGTGCCAGCAGCGCCGGACAGGGGTCTTTACATGGCTACACCTTC
TRBJ2-2,TRBV2,-,TRBD1,CASSDRGQTGELFF,TGTGCCAGCAGTGACAGGGGGCAAACCGGGGAGCTGTTTTTT
TRBJ2-1,TRBV5-1,-,TRBD1,CASSLAPGQGANEQFF,TGCGCCAGCAGCTTGGCGCCGGGACAGGGGGCGAATGAGCAGTTCTTC
TRBJ2-1,TRBV7-3,once,TRBD1,CASSDGQGAYNEQFF,TGTGCCAGCAGCGACGGGCAGGGGGCCTACAATGAGCAGTTCTTC
TRBJ1-1,TRBV28,-,-,CASSLAETPGAFF,TGTGCCAGCAGTTTAGCTGAAACCCCCGGAGCTTTCTTT
TRBJ2-5,TRBV5-1,-,TRBD1,CASFETGLETQYF,TGCGCCAGCTTCGAGACAGGGTTGGAGACCCAGTACTTC
TRBJ1-1,TRBV12-5,-,TRBD1,CASASDRDMNTEAFF,TGTGCTAGTGCCTCTGACAGGGACATGAACACTGAAGCTTTCTTT
TRBJ2-3,TRBV7-9,-,TRBD1,CASSSRRDSSTDTQYF,TGTGCCAGCAGCTCCCGCCGGGACAGCAGCACAGATACGCAGTATTTT
TRBJ1-2,TRBV6-6,-,TRBD1,CASRSGQGNYGYTF,TGTGCCAGCAGAAGTGGACAGGGGAACTATGGCTACACCTTC
TRBJ1-2,TRBV30,-,-,CAWSPRGDGYGYTF,TGTGCCTGGAGTCCCCGGGGGGACGGCTATGGCTACACCTTC
TRBJ1-2,TRBV4-1,-,-,CASSQDRYGYTF,TGCGCCAGCAGCCAAGATAGGTATGGCTACACCTTC
TRBJ1-5,TRBV6-1,-,-,CASSEAGVVNQPQHF,TGTGCCAGCAGTGAAGCGGGGGTAGTCAATCAGCCCCAGCATTTT
TRBJ2-7,TRBV5-6,-,-,CASSLRREDEQYF,TGTGCCAGCAGCTTACGAAGGGAAGACGAGCAGTACTTC
TRBJ1-3,TRBV7-3,few,-,CASSLSGNTIYF,TGTGCCAGCAGCCTGAGTGGAAACACCATATATTTT
TRBJ2-3,TRBV5-4,-,-,CASSLRGADTQYF,TGTGCCAGCAGCTTGCGGGGCGCAGATACGCAGTATTTT
TRBJ1-5,TRBV19,-,TRBD1,CASRDDRVFDQPQHF,TGTGCCAGTAGGGATGACAGGGTTTTTGATCAGCCCCAGCATTTT
TRBJ2-5,TRBV2,-,TRBD1,CASSDETGGDF,TGTGCCAGCAGTGATGAGACAGGGGGTGACTTC
TRBJ1-2,TRBV30,-,-,CAWGGVTYYGYTF,TGTGCCTGGGGGGGGGTTACCTACTATGGCTACACCTTC
TRBJ1-5,TRBV28,few,-,CASRTIRINQPQHF,TGTGCCAGTAGGACGATAAGAATAAATCAGCCCCAGCATTTT